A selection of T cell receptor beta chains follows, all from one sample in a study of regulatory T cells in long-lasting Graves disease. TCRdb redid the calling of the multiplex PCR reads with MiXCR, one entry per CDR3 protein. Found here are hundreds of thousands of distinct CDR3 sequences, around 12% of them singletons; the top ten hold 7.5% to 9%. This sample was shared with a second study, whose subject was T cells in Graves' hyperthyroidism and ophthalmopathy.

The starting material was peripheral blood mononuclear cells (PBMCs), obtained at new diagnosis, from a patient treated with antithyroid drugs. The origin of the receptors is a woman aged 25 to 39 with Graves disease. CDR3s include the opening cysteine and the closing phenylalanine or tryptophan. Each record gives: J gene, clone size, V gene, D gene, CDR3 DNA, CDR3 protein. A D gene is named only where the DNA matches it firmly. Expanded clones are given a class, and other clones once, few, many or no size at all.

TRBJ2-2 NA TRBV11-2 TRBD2 TGTGCCAGCAGCCAAGACTTACTAGCGGGAGCAGTCGGGGAGCTGTTTTTT CASSQDLLAGAVGELFF
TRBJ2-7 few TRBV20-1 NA TGCAGTGCTACTAGGGGGGAGCAGTACTTC CSATRGEQYF
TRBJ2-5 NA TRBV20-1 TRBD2 TGCAGTGCTAGAGATAGAAAGAGGACTAGCGGAGAGACCCAGTACTTC CSARDRKRTSGETQYF
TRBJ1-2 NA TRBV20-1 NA TGCAGTGCCGAAAGTTTGGGGAACTATGGCTACACCTTC CSAESLGNYGYTF
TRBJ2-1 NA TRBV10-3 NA TGTGCCATCAGTGATCTTAGCGGAGGGACCCTCTACAATGAGCAGTTCTTC CAISDLSGGTLYNEQFF
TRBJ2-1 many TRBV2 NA TGTGCCAGCAGAGGACCAGGGTATGAGCAGTTCTTC CASRGPGYEQFF
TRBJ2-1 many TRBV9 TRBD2 TGTGCCAGCAGCGTAGGTACTAGCGGGCCTAGCAATGAGCAGTTCTTC CASSVGTSGPSNEQFF
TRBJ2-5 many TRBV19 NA TGTGCCAGTAGTACCTTTTGGCAGGGTCAAGAGACCCAGTACTTC CASSTFWQGQETQYF
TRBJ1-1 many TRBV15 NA TGTGCCACCAGCGATTCGCCCTCTTCGAACACTGAAGCTTTCTTT CATSDSPSSNTEAFF
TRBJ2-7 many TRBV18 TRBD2 TGTGCCAGCAGCCCCCCGGGACTAGTATACGAGCAGTACTTC CASSPPGLVYEQYF
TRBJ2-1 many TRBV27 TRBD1 TGTGCCAGCAGTTTGCGACAGGGGTCAGCGTTCTTC CASSLRQGSAFF
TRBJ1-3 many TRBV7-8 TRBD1 TGTGCCAGCAGCCCGGGGGACAGATTCTTTGGAAACACCATATATTTT CASSPGDRFFGNTIYF
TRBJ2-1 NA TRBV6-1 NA TGTGCCAGCAGCTTTAGCGGTTCCACCTACAATGAGCAGTTCTTC CASSFSGSTYNEQFF
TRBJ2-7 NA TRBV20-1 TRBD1 TGCAGTGCTAGAAACCGGGACAGGGACTACGAGCAGTACTTC CSARNRDRDYEQYF
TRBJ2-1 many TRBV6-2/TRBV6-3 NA TGTGCCAGCAGTTACTCCGGGATCAATGAGCAGTTCTTC CASSYSGINEQFF
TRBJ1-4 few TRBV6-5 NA TGTGCCAGCAGTTCGGCCGGGATCTTTGAAAAACTGTTTTTT CASSSAGIFEKLFF
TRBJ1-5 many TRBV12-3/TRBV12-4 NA TGTGCCAGCAGTTTTGGACCCGAGGTGCCCCAGCATTTT CASSFGPEVPQHF
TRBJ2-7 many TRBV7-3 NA TGTGCCAGCAGCTTATCCTCGCAGGGACAGCAGTACTTC CASSLSSQGQQYF
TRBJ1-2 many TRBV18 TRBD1 TGTGCCAGCTCCCCAGGACAGGGGGAGCGTGGCTACACCTTC CASSPGQGERGYTF
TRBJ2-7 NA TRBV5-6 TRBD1 TGTGCCAGCAGCTTCTCAGGGGGTATGAAATTGCAGTACTTC CASSFSGGMKLQYF
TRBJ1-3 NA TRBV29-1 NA TGCAGCGTTAGGCTTTCCTCTGGAAACACCATATATTTT CSVRLSSGNTIYF
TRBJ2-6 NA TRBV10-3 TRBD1 TGTGCCATCTCCGGGACAGGGGTGGGTGGGGCCAACGTCCTGACTTTC CAISGTGVGGANVLTF
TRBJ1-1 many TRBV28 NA TGTGCCAGCAGCCCGGTCAGTGGTACTGAAGCTTTCTTT CASSPVSGTEAFF
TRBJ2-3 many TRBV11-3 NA TGTGCCAGCAGCGGAGGAGGGAGCACAGATACGCAGTATTTT CASSGGGSTDTQYF
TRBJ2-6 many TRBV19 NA TGTGCCAGTAGTGCCCGCGGAAGGACCTCTGGGGCCAACGTCCTGACTTTC CASSARGRTSGANVLTF
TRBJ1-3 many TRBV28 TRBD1 TGTGCCAGCCAACTGACAGGGGTAGCAAACACCATATATTTT CASQLTGVANTIYF
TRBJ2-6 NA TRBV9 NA TGTGCCAGCAGCCCCGGTGGCGGCTCTGGGGCCAACGTCCTGACTTTC CASSPGGGSGANVLTF
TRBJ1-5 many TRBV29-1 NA TGCAGCGTTGGTACAGGCAATCAGCCCCAGCATTTT CSVGTGNQPQHF
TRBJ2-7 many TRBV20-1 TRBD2 TGCAGTGCTAGAGAGCCAGCGGGAGGACCCTACGAGCAGTACTTC CSAREPAGGPYEQYF
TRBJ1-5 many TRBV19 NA TGTGCCAGTGGTATGGAACCGACAAGCAATCAGCCCCAGCATTTT CASGMEPTSNQPQHF
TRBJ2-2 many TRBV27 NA TGTGCCAGCAGTTCTTTAGATAAGCTGTTTTTT CASSSLDKLFF
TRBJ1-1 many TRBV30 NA TGTGCCTGGACCTCGATGATTAACACTGAAGCTTTCTTT CAWTSMINTEAFF
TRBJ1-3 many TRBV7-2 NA TGTGCCAGCAGCTTAGGCGGGGGGATGGGAAACACCATATATTTT CASSLGGGMGNTIYF
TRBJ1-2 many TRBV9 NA TGTGCCAGCAGCGTAGGGTGGAACTATGGCTACACCTTC CASSVGWNYGYTF
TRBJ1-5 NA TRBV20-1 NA TGCAGTGCCAGACAGGAAAGGTGGCAGCCCCAGCATTTT CSARQERWQPQHF
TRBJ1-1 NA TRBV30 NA TGTGCCTGGGACACCTACACTGAAGCTTTCTTT CAWDTYTEAFF
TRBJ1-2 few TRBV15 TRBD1 TGTGCCACCAGCAGAGATGGGGGACAGGACGTCTATGGCTACACCTTC CATSRDGGQDVYGYTF
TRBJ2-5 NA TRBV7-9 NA TGTGCCAGCAGCCCTTTACAGCGGGAGACCCAGTACTTC CASSPLQRETQYF
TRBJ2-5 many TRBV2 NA TGTGCCAGCAGGGGCCGGGGATCTGCCCAGTACTTC CASRGRGSAQYF
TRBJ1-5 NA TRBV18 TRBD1 TGTGCCAGCTCCACCACAGGGGGCTTTCAGCCCCAGCATTTT CASSTTGGFQPQHF
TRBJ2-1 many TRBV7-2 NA TGTGCCAGCAGCTTAGAAGGATGGGCTGAGCAGTTCTTC CASSLEGWAEQFF
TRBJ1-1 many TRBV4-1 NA TGCGCCAGCAGCCGGTCACTACAGCCTGGGGTTTTCACTGAAGCTTTCTTT CASSRSLQPGVFTEAFF
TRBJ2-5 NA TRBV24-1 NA TGTGCCACCAGTGATTACTGGGCCTGGGAAGAGACCCAGTACTTC CATSDYWAWEETQYF
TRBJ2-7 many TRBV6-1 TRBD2 TGTGCCAGCACCGCCCGCTTACTAGCGGGAGTTGCCGAGCAGTACTTC CASTARLLAGVAEQYF
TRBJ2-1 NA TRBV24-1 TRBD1 TGTGCCACCAGTGATTTTGGGACAGTTGATGAGCAGTTCTTC CATSDFGTVDEQFF
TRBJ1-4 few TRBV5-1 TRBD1 TGCGCCAGCAGCTTTGGACAGGGGGTAGGCGAAAAACTGTTTTTT CASSFGQGVGEKLFF
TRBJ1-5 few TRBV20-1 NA TGCAGTGCTAGAGGTGGCCCCGAGTGGGGCAATCAGCCCCAGCATTTT CSARGGPEWGNQPQHF
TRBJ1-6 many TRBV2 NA TGTGCCAGCAGTGAACTTAGGAATTCACCCCTCCACTTT CASSELRNSPLHF
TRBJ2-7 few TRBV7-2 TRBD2 TGTGCCAGCAGCCCCAGTACTAGGGGACTAGGCCCCTACGAGCAGTACTTC CASSPSTRGLGPYEQYF
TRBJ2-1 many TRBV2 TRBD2 TGTGCCAGCAGTGTAGCGGGAGAGGCTGAGCAGTTCTTC CASSVAGEAEQFF
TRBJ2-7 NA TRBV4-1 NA TGCGCCAGCAGCCAAGAACCCTGGACCTACGAGCAGTACTTC CASSQEPWTYEQYF
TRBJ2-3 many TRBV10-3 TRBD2 TGTGCCATCGGGACTAGTGCTAGCACAGATACGCAGTATTTT CAIGTSASTDTQYF
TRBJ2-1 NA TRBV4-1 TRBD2 TGCGCCAGCAGACAGGGACTAGCGGCCTCCAATGAGCAGTTCTTC CASRQGLAASNEQFF
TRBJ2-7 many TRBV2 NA TGTGCCAGCAGTGGGCGGGGACAAACCTACGAGCAGTACTTC CASSGRGQTYEQYF
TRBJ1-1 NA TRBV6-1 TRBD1 TGTGCCAGCAGTCTCCAGGGGGGATTGAACACTGAAGCTTTCTTT CASSLQGGLNTEAFF
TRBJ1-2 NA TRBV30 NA TGTGCCTGGAGTGGATTGGACTATGGCTACACCTTC CAWSGLDYGYTF